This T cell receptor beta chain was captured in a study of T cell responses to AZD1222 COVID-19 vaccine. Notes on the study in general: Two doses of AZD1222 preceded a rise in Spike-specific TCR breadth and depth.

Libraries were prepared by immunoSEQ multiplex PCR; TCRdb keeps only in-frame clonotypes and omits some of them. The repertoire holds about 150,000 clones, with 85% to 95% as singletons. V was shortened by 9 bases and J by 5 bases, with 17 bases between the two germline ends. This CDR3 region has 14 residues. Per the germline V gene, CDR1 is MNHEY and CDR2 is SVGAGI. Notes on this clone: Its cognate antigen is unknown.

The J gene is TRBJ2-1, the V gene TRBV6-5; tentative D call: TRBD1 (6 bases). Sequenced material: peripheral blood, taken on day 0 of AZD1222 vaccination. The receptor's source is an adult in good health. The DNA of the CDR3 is TGTGCCAGTCCCCGGGACATAAGAAACAATGAGCAGTTCTTC. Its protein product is CASPRDIRNNEQFF.